Shown below are 9 T cell receptor beta chains from a single sample sequenced in a study of cytomegalovirus exposure and HLA in healthy donors. PCR involved 60 Vbeta and 13 Jbeta primers. Repertoires were generated with immunoSEQ multiplex PCR, while TCRdb's copy carries only in-frame clones and drops some. The sample lists some 150,000 clones, 64% seen once, with less than 3.5% in the top ten. The source material was PBMCs. These receptors all stem from a woman in her thirties in good health and CMV-seropositive.

The V gene is TRBV28, the J gene TRBJ2-7, with D tentatively TRBD1 (5 bases). Trimming took off 8 bases at V and 2 bases at J, with 10 bases between the two ends. The germline V gene has CDR1 MDHEN and CDR2 SYDVKM. The CDR3 has 12 residues. CDR3 DNA sequence: TGTGCCAGCGGCAGGGTCACCTACGAGCAGTACTTC. Residues: CASGRVTYEQYF. The full variable domain, rest sourced from reference TRBV28 and TRBJ2-7, is DVKVTQSSRYLVKRTGEKVFLECVQDMDHENMFWYRQDPGLGLRLIYFSYDVKMKEKGDIPEGYSVSREKKERFSLILESASTNQTSMYLCASGRVTYEQYFGPGTRLTVT.

This clone has only one observation. The chain couples TRBV6-1 to TRBJ2-7; 9 nucleotides agree with TRBD2. This CDR3 region has 14 residues. The V segment lost 6 bases and the J segment 3 bases; nucleotides outside the gene matches: 6. Germline V gives CDR1 MNHNS, CDR2 SASEGT. The CDR3 loop reads CASRKTSGLYEQYF. Here the CDR3 DNA reads TGTGCCAGCAGAAAGACTAGCGGACTCTACGAGCAGTACTTC.

The V gene is TRBV5-6, the J gene TRBJ2-7; D call uncertain. The germline V gene encodes CDR1 SGHDT and CDR2 YYEEEE. Deletions cut 0 bases from V and 7 bases from J, with 11 bases between. The CDR3 covers 13 residues. The CDR3 nucleotides are TGTGCCAGCAGCTTGGTGGCGGCCCTGGAGCAGTACTTC. Its protein product is CASSLVAALEQYF.

V gene TRBV5-1 combines with J gene TRBJ1-6; D is possibly TRBD1 (5 bases). Between the trimmed V and J ends, which lost 3 bases and 9 bases, there was a span of 16 bases. Germline lookup yields CDR1 SGHRS and CDR2 YFSETQ. The length of the CDR3 is 15 residues. The CDR3 nucleotides are TGCGCCAGCAGCTCGATTGTTGGGACTTCTTCACCCCTCCACTTT. Amino acid sequence: CASSSIVGTSSPLHF.

J is TRBJ2-5 and V is TRBV11-2, with TRBD1 matching over 7 bases. Germline lookup yields CDR1 SGHAT and CDR2 FQNNGV. The V segment lost 0 bases and the J segment 0 bases; nucleotides outside the gene matches: 1. This CDR3 has 15 residues. Written as DNA, the CDR3 is TGTGCCAGCAGCTTAGAACAGGGGTACCAAGAGACCCAGTACTTC. Encoded protein: CASSLEQGYQETQYF.

The genes are TRBV28 and TRBJ2-7; 13 nucleotides agree with TRBD2. V shed 10 bases and J 2 bases; nucleotides not matched to a gene: 23. The germline CDR1 and CDR2 sequences are MDHEN and SYDVKM. The length of the CDR3 is 20 residues. The CDR3 bases are TGTGCCACCCACAAACAAAGACTAGCGGGGGGCACGAACCTGCCCTACGAGCAGTACTTC. Its translation: CATHKQRLAGGTNLPYEQYF.

This clone was observed a handful of times. This chain links TRBV28 with TRBJ2-2; TRBD1 matches 8 bases. V gave up 8 bases and J gave up 6 bases; unmatched junction bases: 11. This CDR3 is 15 amino acids long. Germline loops: CDR1 MDHEN, CDR2 SYDVKM. DNA of the CDR3: TGTGCCAGCGGAAGACAGGGGAGAGGACCCGGGGAGCTGTTTTTT. Protein product: CASGRQGRGPGELFF.

The chain employs TRBV6-6 and TRBJ1-1, with TRBD1 as a possible D gene (6 bases). Per the germline V gene, CDR1 is MNHNY and CDR2 is SVGAGI (reference sequence). The CDR3 is made up of 13 amino acids. The V end was cut by 5 bases, the J end by 1 base, with 8 bases between. The CDR3 bases are TGTGCCAGCAGTCAACAGGGGAACACTGAAGCTTTCTTT. It specifies CASSQQGNTEAFF.

The chain employs TRBV6-5 and TRBJ2-3; TRBD2 might be the D (5 bases). This CDR3 contains 14 residues. Trimming shortened V by 6 bases and J by 8 bases, and 18 bases separated the two germline ends. Looked up from germline, CDR1 is MNHEY and CDR2 is SVGAGI. The CDR3 DNA follows: TGTGCCAGCAGCCTAGGATTCGGGGAGCTTACGCAGTATTTT. Protein product: CASSLGFGELTQYF.